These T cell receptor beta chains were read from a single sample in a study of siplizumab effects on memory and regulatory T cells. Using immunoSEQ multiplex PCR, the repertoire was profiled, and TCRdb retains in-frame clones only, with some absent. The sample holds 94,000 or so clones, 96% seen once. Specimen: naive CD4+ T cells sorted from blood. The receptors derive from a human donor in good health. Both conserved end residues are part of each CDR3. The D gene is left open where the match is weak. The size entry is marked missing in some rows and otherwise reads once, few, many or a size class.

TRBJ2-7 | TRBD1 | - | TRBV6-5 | CASSGQGGAYEQYF | TGTGCCAGCAGTGGACAGGGGGGAGCCTACGAGCAGTACTTC
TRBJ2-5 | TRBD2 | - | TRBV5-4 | CASSLVGRLADQETQYF | TGTGCCAGCAGCTTGGTCGGGCGACTAGCTGACCAAGAGACCCAGTACTTC
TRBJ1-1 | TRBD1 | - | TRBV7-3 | CASSLSGGWNTEAFF | TGTGCCAGCAGCTTATCAGGGGGCTGGAACACTGAAGCTTTCTTT
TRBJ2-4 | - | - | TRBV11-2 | CASSLHRVAAKNIQYF | TGTGCCAGCAGCTTACACAGGGTGGCAGCCAAAAACATTCAGTACTTC
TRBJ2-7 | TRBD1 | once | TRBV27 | CASSTSRDRVYEQYF | TGTGCCAGCAGTACCTCCCGGGACAGGGTTTACGAGCAGTACTTC
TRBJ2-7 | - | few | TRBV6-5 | CASSYLQANTYEQYF | TGTGCCAGCAGTTACCTACAGGCAAACACCTACGAGCAGTACTTC
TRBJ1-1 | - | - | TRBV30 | CAWSHAAGVNTEAFF | TGTGCCTGGAGTCACGCGGCAGGAGTGAACACTGAAGCTTTCTTT
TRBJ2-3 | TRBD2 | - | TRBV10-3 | CAISESSGGTDTQYF | TGTGCCATCAGTGAGTCAAGCGGGGGCACAGATACGCAGTATTTT
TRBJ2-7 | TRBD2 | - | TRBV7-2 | CASSSPSGGATEQYF | TGTGCCAGCAGCTCTCCTAGCGGGGGGGCCACCGAGCAGTACTTC
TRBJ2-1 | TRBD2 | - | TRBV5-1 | CASSSTSRNEQFF | TGCGCCAGCAGCTCGACTAGCCGGAATGAGCAGTTCTTC
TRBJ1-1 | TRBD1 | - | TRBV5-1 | CASSLGGQGLTTEAFF | TGCGCCAGCAGCTTGGGGGGACAGGGCCTGACCACTGAAGCTTTCTTT
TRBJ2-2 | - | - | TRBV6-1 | CASSWTVTNTGELFF | TGTGCCAGCAGTTGGACCGTCACGAACACCGGGGAGCTGTTTTTT
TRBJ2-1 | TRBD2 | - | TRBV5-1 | CASSLLASDEQFF | TGCGCCAGCAGCTTACTAGCGAGCGATGAGCAGTTCTTC
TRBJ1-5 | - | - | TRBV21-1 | CASSKTREGNQPQHF | TGTGCCAGCAGCAAAACCAGGGAGGGCAATCAGCCCCAGCATTTT
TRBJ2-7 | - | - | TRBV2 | CASTAHEQYF | TGTGCCAGCACCGCCCACGAGCAGTACTTC
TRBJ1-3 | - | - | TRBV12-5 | CASGLSSGNTIYF | TGTGCTAGTGGTTTGAGCTCTGGAAACACCATATATTTT
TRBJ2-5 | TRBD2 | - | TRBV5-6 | CASSFLGGQETQYF | TGTGCCAGCAGTTTTCTGGGGGGGCAAGAGACCCAGTACTTC
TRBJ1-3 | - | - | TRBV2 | CASSRESGNTIYF | TGTGCCAGCAGTCGAGAGTCTGGAAACACCATATATTTT
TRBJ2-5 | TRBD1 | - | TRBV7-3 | CASSLTWTGSRETQYF | TGTGCCAGCAGCTTAACCTGGACAGGCTCGAGAGAGACCCAGTACTTC
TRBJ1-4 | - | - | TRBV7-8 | CASSFGQREKLFF | TGTGCCAGCAGCTTCGGCCAGCGGGAAAAACTGTTTTTT
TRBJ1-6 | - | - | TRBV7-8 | CASSLAGREGSPLHF | TGTGCCAGCAGCTTAGCGGGGCGAGAGGGTTCACCCCTCCACTTT
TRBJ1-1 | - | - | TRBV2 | CASMKGQIESAEAFF | TGTGCCAGCATGAAAGGGCAAATTGAGTCCGCTGAAGCTTTCTTT
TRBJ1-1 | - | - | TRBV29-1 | CSVDKTTEAFF | TGCAGCGTGGACAAAACAACTGAAGCTTTCTTT
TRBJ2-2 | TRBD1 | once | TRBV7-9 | CASSLSPSNRGRTGELFF | TGTGCCAGCAGCTTAAGTCCAAGTAACAGGGGGCGCACCGGGGAGCTGTTTTTT
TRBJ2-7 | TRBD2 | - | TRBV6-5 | CASSSGLAHYEQYF | TGTGCCAGCAGTTCAGGACTAGCGCACTACGAGCAGTACTTC
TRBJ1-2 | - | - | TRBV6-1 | CASSEQGGLDGYTF | TGTGCCAGCAGTGAACAGGGAGGCTTGGATGGCTACACCTTC
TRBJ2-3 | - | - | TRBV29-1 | CSVEGGTDRQYF | TGCAGCGTTGAGGGCGGGACAGATAGGCAGTATTTT
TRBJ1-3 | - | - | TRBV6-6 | CASSYLGESSGNTIYF | TGTGCCAGCAGTTATTTGGGGGAATCCTCTGGAAACACCATATATTTT
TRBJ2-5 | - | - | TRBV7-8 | CASSLESGGTQYF | TGTGCCAGCAGCTTGGAATCCGGGGGGACCCAGTACTTC
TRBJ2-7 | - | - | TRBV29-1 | CSVELATGAPYEQYF | TGCAGCGTTGAGTTGGCGACAGGAGCCCCCTACGAGCAGTACTTC
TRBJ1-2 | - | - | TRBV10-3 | CAINLRGAPDGYTF | TGTGCCATCAATCTCAGGGGAGCGCCAGATGGCTACACCTTC